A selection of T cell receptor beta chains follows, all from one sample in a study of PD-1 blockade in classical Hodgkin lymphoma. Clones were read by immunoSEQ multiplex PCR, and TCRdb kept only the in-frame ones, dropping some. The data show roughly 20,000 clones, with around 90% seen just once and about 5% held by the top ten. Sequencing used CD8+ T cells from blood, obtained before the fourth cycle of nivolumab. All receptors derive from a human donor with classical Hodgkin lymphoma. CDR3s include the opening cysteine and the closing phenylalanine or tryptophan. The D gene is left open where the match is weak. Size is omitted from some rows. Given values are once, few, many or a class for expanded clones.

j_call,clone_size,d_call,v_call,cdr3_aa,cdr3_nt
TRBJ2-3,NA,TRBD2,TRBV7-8,CASSLGPASGLRKDTQYF,TGTGCCAGCAGCTTGGGTCCAGCTAGCGGGCTAAGGAAAGATACGCAGTATTTT
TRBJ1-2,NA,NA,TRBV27,CASSLSAIGQHYGYTF,TGTGCCAGCAGTTTATCAGCGATAGGACAGCACTATGGCTACACCTTC
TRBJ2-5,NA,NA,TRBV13,CASSLAEGTKKTQYF,TGTGCCAGCAGCTTAGCAGAGGGGACAAAGAAGACCCAGTACTTC
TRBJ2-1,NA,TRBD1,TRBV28,CASRQTGSSYNEQFF,TGTGCCAGCAGACAGACAGGGAGCTCCTACAATGAGCAGTTCTTC
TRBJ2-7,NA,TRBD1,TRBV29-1,CSVGTGRDYEQYF,TGCAGCGTTGGGACAGGTAGGGACTACGAGCAGTACTTC
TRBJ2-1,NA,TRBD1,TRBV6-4,CASTYPWDRYNEQFF,TGTGCCAGCACTTACCCGTGGGACAGATACAATGAGCAGTTCTTC
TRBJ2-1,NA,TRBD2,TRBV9,CASSASGTDYNEQFF,TGTGCCAGCAGCGCAAGCGGGACCGACTACAATGAGCAGTTCTTC
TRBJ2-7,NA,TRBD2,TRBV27,CASSLSVGLAWYEQYF,TGTGCCAGCAGTTTATCAGTGGGACTAGCGTGGTACGAGCAGTACTTC
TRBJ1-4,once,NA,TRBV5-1,CASSLEGNEKLFF,TGCGCCAGCAGCTTGGAGGGTAATGAAAAACTGTTTTTT
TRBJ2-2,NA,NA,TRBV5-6,CASSFGGVGELFF,TGTGCCAGCAGCTTCGGGGGAGTCGGGGAGCTGTTTTTT
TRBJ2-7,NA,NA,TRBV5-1,CASKLGQGRYEQYF,TGCGCCAGCAAGCTTGGCCAGGGCCGATACGAGCAGTACTTC
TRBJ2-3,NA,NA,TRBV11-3,CASSLGSDTQYF,TGTGCCAGCAGCTTAGGATCAGATACGCAGTATTTT
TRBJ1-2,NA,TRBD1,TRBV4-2,CASSPTGEAYGYTF,TGTGCCAGCAGCCCGACAGGGGAGGCCTATGGCTACACCTTC
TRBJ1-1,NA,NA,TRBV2,CASLGREAFF,TGTGCCAGCCTAGGGAGAGAAGCTTTCTTT
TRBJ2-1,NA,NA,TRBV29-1,CSVEGLARDYNEQFF,TGCAGCGTGGAAGGGCTAGCAAGAGACTACAATGAGCAGTTCTTC
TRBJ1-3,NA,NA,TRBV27,CASSDTGSGNTIYF,TGTGCCAGCAGCGATACAGGGTCTGGAAACACCATATATTTT
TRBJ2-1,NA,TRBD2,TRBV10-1,CASSEFRGRELNSYNEQFF,TGCGCCAGCAGTGAGTTCCGCGGGAGGGAACTTAACTCCTACAATGAGCAGTTCTTC